These T cell receptor beta chains were read from a single sample in a study of T cell repertoires in cytomegalovirus infection. TCRdb itself ran the reads through MiXCR, one entry per CDR3 protein. The sample shows around 77,000 distinct CDR3 sequences, 20% of them seen only once. These receptors have no identified antigens. The source material was CD8+ T cells from cultured PBMCs, sampled from culture after CMV antigen stimulation. These receptors were collected from a human donor in good health (CMV status not recorded). Some clones in this sample may be carry-over from other donors' samples. Both conserved end residues are part of each CDR3. D genes are given only for firm matches. Where a row states a size, it is once, few, many or the class of an expanded clone; other rows omit it.

few TRBD2 TRBJ2-3 TRBV4-3 TGCGCCAGCAGCCAAGAACTGGGACTAGCTGGCCTAGGCGGCACAGATACGCAGTATTTT CASSQELGLAGLGGTDTQYF
few - TRBJ2-5 TRBV6-2/TRBV6-3 TGTGCCAGCAGTTACGGCATGAAGACCCAGTACTTC CASSYGMKTQYF
- TRBD1 TRBJ2-1 TRBV7-2 TGTGCCAGCAGCAACCGGGACAGGGTGGGCAATGAGCAGTTCTTC CASSNRDRVGNEQFF
few - TRBJ2-3 TRBV12-3/TRBV12-4 TGTGCCAGCAGTTTAGCTGTATGGGGGCGAGGAGATACGCAGTATTTT CASSLAVWGRGDTQYF
few - TRBJ1-2 TRBV29-1 TGCAGCGTTGAAGTTCGGGGTGGCTACACCTTC CSVEVRGGYTF
few - TRBJ2-1 TRBV11-2 TGTGCCAGCAGCTCCCGTGGGGGCCGCTCCTACAATGAGCAGTTCTTC CASSSRGGRSYNEQFF
few - TRBJ1-5 TRBV15 TGTGCCACCAGCAGGGACCGGAGCAATCAGCCCCAGCATTTT CATSRDRSNQPQHF
few - TRBJ1-1 TRBV7-2 TGTGCCAGCAGCGCCCGGTTTGAGGGGAACACTGAAGCTTTCTTT CASSARFEGNTEAFF
- - TRBJ1-4 TRBV27 TGTGCCAGCAGTCCATTCTCGTGGAATAATGAAAAACTGTTTTTT CASSPFSWNNEKLFF
few - TRBJ2-5 TRBV11-2 TGTGCCAGCAGCTTAAACCGGGAGACCCAGTACTTC CASSLNRETQYF
- TRBD1 TRBJ2-1 TRBV11-2 TGTGCCAGCAGCTATTCACCCGGGACAGCCAACAATGAGCAGTTCTTC CASSYSPGTANNEQFF
- - TRBJ2-7 TRBV5-1 TGCGCCAGCAGCCCCCAGGTCGCGATCTACGAGCAGTACTTC CASSPQVAIYEQYF
many - TRBJ2-2 TRBV5-6 TGTGCCAGCAGCTCCGATCCGGGACTCTTCAACACCGGGGAGCTGTTTTTT CASSSDPGLFNTGELFF
- - TRBJ1-6 TRBV4-1 TGCGCCAGCAGCCAAGACGGAAGCTCCTATAATTCACCCCTCCACTTT CASSQDGSSYNSPLHF
- - TRBJ1-1 TRBV4-1 TGCGCCAGCAGCCAAGAAGACTCCCCGAACACTGAAGCTTTCTTT CASSQEDSPNTEAFF
- TRBD2 TRBJ2-5 TRBV6-2/TRBV6-3 TGTGCCAGCAGTCCGGGACTAGCGGGGGGGCGAGAGACCCAGTACTTC CASSPGLAGGRETQYF
- TRBD1 TRBJ2-5 TRBV4-3 TGCGCCAGCAGCCAAGGAACAGGGGAGGAGACCCAGTACTTC CASSQGTGEETQYF
few TRBD2 TRBJ2-3 TRBV7-2 TGTGCCAGCAGCTTTTCTAGCGGGGGAACAGATACGCAGTATTTT CASSFSSGGTDTQYF
few - TRBJ2-7 TRBV7-2 TGTGCCAGCAGCTTAGCTGGCGGGGAAACCTACGAGCAGTACTTC CASSLAGGETYEQYF
- - TRBJ1-3 TRBV12-3/TRBV12-4 TGTGCCAGCAGTTTTAGGGTCCCCCGGAGCTCTGGAAACACCATATATTTT CASSFRVPRSSGNTIYF
- TRBD2 TRBJ2-1 TRBV6-1 TGTGCCAGCAGTGAAAATTCCCCCAGCGGGGGGGCGTACAATGAGCAGTTCTTC CASSENSPSGGAYNEQFF
few - TRBJ2-1 TRBV4-1 TGCGCCAGCAGCCAAGATCGACAAGGGGGGGCCGCACCGAGGAATGAGCAGTTCTTC CASSQDRQGGAAPRNEQFF
- - TRBJ2-7 TRBV25-1 TGTGCCAGCAGTGGAGCGACAGGTTTCTCCTACGAGCAGTACTTC CASSGATGFSYEQYF
few - TRBJ1-6 TRBV27 TGTGCCAGCAGTCTCCTGAGCTCCAATTCACCCCTCCACTTT CASSLLSSNSPLHF
- - TRBJ1-1 TRBV5-5 TGTGCCAGCAGCCCCGGGGGGTCTGAAGCTTTCTTT CASSPGGSEAFF
few TRBD1 TRBJ1-3 TRBV7-8 TGTGCCAGCAGCTCGGACAGGAGCTCTGGAAACACCATATATTTT CASSSDRSSGNTIYF
- - TRBJ1-1 TRBV7-6 TGTGCCAGCAGCCGACCGCACACTGAAGCTTTCTTT CASSRPHTEAFF
few - TRBJ1-6 TRBV4-1 TGCGCCAGCAGCCAGGAAAGAGACTATAATTCACCCCTCCACTTT CASSQERDYNSPLHF
few - TRBJ1-2 TRBV28 TGTGCCAGCAGTTTTGGCAGCTATGGCTACACCTTC CASSFGSYGYTF
- - TRBJ2-4 TRBV28 TGTGCCAGCAGTCCTCCACCTGACAAGGCCAAAAACATTCAGTACTTC CASSPPPDKAKNIQYF
- TRBD2 TRBJ2-1 TRBV6-2/TRBV6-3 TGTGCCAGCAGTTGGCGGGGGGCCCACAATGAGCAGTTCTTC CASSWRGAHNEQFF
- TRBD1 TRBJ2-1 TRBV6-5 TGTGCCAGCAGTCTTACAGGGGGCAATGAGCAGTTCTTC CASSLTGGNEQFF
few - TRBJ2-7 TRBV27 TGTGCCAGCAGTTTTGGTGGGACCCACTACGAGCAGTACTTC CASSFGGTHYEQYF
few - TRBJ2-1 TRBV7-2 TGTGCCAGCAGCTTAGCTCGGACAGACTACAATGAGCAGTTCTTC CASSLARTDYNEQFF
few - TRBJ2-3 TRBV7-9 TGTGCCAGCAGCTCCCCACCGGATTTCCAGGATACGCAGTATTTT CASSSPPDFQDTQYF
- - TRBJ2-1 TRBV6-8 TGTGCCAGCAGAAGCCGATCGGGGACCTACAATGAGCAGTTCTTC CASRSRSGTYNEQFF
few - TRBJ2-7 TRBV10-3 TGTGCCATCGGTATGGGACAAGGCTACGAGCAGTACTTC CAIGMGQGYEQYF
- - TRBJ1-1 TRBV27 TGTGCCAGCAGTTTACAGGTTGACTCTGAAGCTTTCTTT CASSLQVDSEAFF
medium-sized - TRBJ2-7 TRBV7-2 TGTGCCAGCAGCTTAGTTGAAGGGTCCCACTGGGGTTCCGAGCAGTACTTC CASSLVEGSHWGSEQYF
- - TRBJ1-5 TRBV6-1 TGTGCCAGCACCGCCCGAGGGGAGTGGGGCAATCAGCCCCAGCATTTT CASTARGEWGNQPQHF
- - TRBJ1-1 TRBV6-5 TGTGCCAGCAGTTCGCCCATGAACACTGAAGCTTTCTTT CASSSPMNTEAFF
- - TRBJ1-6 TRBV7-6 TGTGCCAGCAGCCCCCGTCTGGGGGAAAATTCACCCCTCCACTTT CASSPRLGENSPLHF
few - TRBJ1-6 TRBV6-6 TGTGCCAGCAGTGACAACCCTAGAAGGGGCGGTGATTCACCCCTCCACTTT CASSDNPRRGGDSPLHF
few TRBD1 TRBJ1-1 TRBV28 TGTGCCAGCAGTCGGGGGACAGGGGGCGCGAAGGGTCGCACTGAAGCTTTCTTT CASSRGTGGAKGRTEAFF
- - TRBJ1-2 TRBV28 TGTGCCACCTACCCATTAGGGGCCTCCTTGAATGAGGATGGCTACACCTTC CATYPLGASLNEDGYTF
- TRBD2 TRBJ2-1 TRBV6-5 TGTGCCAGCAGTTATTCTCGGGGGGACCCCTCCTACAATGAGCAGTTCTTC CASSYSRGDPSYNEQFF
many - TRBJ2-7 TRBV7-8 TGTGCCAGCAGCCCCGAGACGGTCTTTGGGCAGTACTTC CASSPETVFGQYF
- - TRBJ2-3 TRBV6-6 TGTGCCAACAAAGAAGATACGCAGTATTTT CANKEDTQYF
few - TRBJ2-2 TRBV11-2 TGTGCCAGCAGCTGGCCCGGTCAGACGAACACCGGGGAGCTGTTTTTT CASSWPGQTNTGELFF
few - TRBJ1-1 TRBV20-1 TGCAGTGCTAGAGATGAGGGAGAAGCTTTCTTT CSARDEGEAFF
few TRBD2 TRBJ2-7 TRBV7-9 TGTGCCAGCAGGGGGCCGGGGGGACGGCCTTACGAGCAGTACTTC CASRGPGGRPYEQYF
medium-sized - TRBJ2-2 TRBV6-6 TGTGCCAGCAGTCCGCTGGGGGCTCAGATGACCGGGGAGCTGTTTTTT CASSPLGAQMTGELFF
- - TRBJ1-2 TRBV6-2/TRBV6-3 TGTGCCAGCAGTTACTCGTTGGGGACCTACTATGGCTACACCTTC CASSYSLGTYYGYTF
- - TRBJ2-5 TRBV7-8 TGTGCCAGCAGCTTAACGGCGGCCCAGTACTTC CASSLTAAQYF
- - TRBJ2-3 TRBV7-6 TGTGCCAGCAGCCTCCGGGATGATACGCAGTATTTT CASSLRDDTQYF
- - TRBJ2-7 TRBV13 TGTGCCAGCAGCCGCGGCAGGTCATCAAGCTCCTACGAGCAGTACTTC CASSRGRSSSSYEQYF
few - TRBJ1-1 TRBV12-3/TRBV12-4 TGTGCCAGCAGTCCCCTGTGGGGGGGCTTGAACACTGAAGCTTTCTTT CASSPLWGGLNTEAFF
once - TRBJ1-1 TRBV7-6 TGTGCCAGCAGCGCGGCGGGGGCGGGCACTGAAGCTTTCTTT CASSAAGAGTEAFF